This passage covers 32 T cell receptor beta chains from one sample sequenced in a study of blood T cell repertoires in COVID-19 (TCRdb year 2020). Libraries came from the immunoSEQ multiplex PCR assay. Entries here come from immuneACCESS through TCRdb and include only in-frame sequences with V and J called. Some clones fail to appear in such tables; in the studies checked, an unresolved V gene covers under half of the shortfall, and the cause of the remainder is unknown. The sample table shows about 240,000 clones, and approximately 78% are seen once. Jointly, the top ten make up 9.5% to 15% of the sample. The specimen sequenced was peripheral blood. Every receptor here comes from a woman aged 60-70 years with active or convalescent COVID-19.

The rearrangement uses TRBV19 and TRBJ1-5, with D tentatively TRBD1 (5 bases). Germline-derived CDR1 and CDR2 are LNHDA and SQIVND (reference sequence). The germline V and J ends were trimmed by 5 bases and 0 bases, with 8 bases remaining between them. The CDR3 is 14 amino acids. CDR3: CASSVTGSNQPQHF. Here the CDR3 DNA reads TGTGCCAGTAGTGTAACAGGTAGCAATCAGCCCCAGCATTTT.

V usage is TRBV2 and J usage is TRBJ1-5; no definite D call. The CDR3 totals 15 residues. CDR1 is SNHLY, CDR2 FYNNEI, per germline. Between the trimmed V and J ends, which lost 7 bases and 2 bases, there was a span of 15 bases. The CDR3 DNA reads as TGTGCCAGCACCCCCGGCAGGCAGGGCAATCAGCCCCAGCATTTT. Protein sequence: CASTPGRQGNQPQHF.

This clone has just a few counts. The CDR3 DNA sequence: TGTGCCAGCAGCACTGGGCCAAATAATTCACCCCTCCACTTT. Its protein product is CASSTGPNNSPLHF. The genes are TRBV9 and TRBJ1-6; no definite D call. The CDR3 is 14 amino acids. V shed 4 bases and J shed 5 bases, with 10 bases lying between them. In germline, CDR1 is SGDLS, CDR2 YYNGEE. The variable domain in full, with the rest retrieved from reference TRBV9 and TRBJ1-6, is DSGVTQTPKHLITATGQRVTLRCSPRSGDLSVYWYQQSLDQGLQFLIQYYNGEERAKGNILERFSAQQFPDLHSELNLSSLELGDSALYFCASSTGPNNSPLHFGNGTRLTVT.

V and J are TRBV11-2 and TRBJ1-1; TRBD1 matches 7 bases. Germline values: CDR1 SGHAT, CDR2 FQNNGV. The ends lost 1 base at V and 13 bases at J; junction bases unmatched: 6. The CDR3 sequence is 12 residues long. The DNA for the CDR3 is TGTGCCAGCAGCTTAGGGCAGGGGGTCGGTTTCTTT. It codes for CASSLGQGVGFF.

This clone has only a few counts. The genes are TRBV14 and TRBJ1-2; 8 positions agree with TRBD1. This CDR3 comprises 14 residues. Unmatched junction bases numbered 7, after V lost 3 bases and J lost 7 bases. Germline-derived CDR1 and CDR2 are SGHDN and FVKESK. The CDR3 nucleotides are TGTGCCAGCAGCCATACAGGGGGACTGGTTGGCTACACCTTC. Its translation is CASSHTGGLVGYTF.

The V call is TRBV5-4, the J call TRBJ1-2; TRBD1 agrees at 12 bases. Germline CDR1 SGHNT, CDR2 YYREEE (reference sequence). This CDR3 is 17 amino acids long. The trim removed 2 bases at V and 8 bases at J, leaving 13 bases unmatched. The CDR3 nucleotides read TGTGCCAGCAGCTTTGGGACAGGGGGCGCGCGGTACGAAGGCTACACCTTC. It is translated as CASSFGTGGARYEGYTF.

This clone was found a few times. The chain has TRBV2 and TRBJ1-1; 7 nucleotides line up with TRBD1. The junction had 4 bases not matched to a gene; V was cut back by 5 bases and J by 1 base. The CDR3 sequence is 14 residues long. CDR1 is SNHLY and CDR2 is FYNNEI in the germline V gene. CDR3 protein: CASSRGRANTEAFF. In DNA form, the CDR3 reads TGTGCCAGCAGTAGGGGGCGGGCGAACACTGAAGCTTTCTTT. Full variable domain (remainder filled in from reference TRBV2 and TRBJ1-1): EPEVTQTPSHQVTQMGQEVILRCVPISNHLYFYWYRQILGQKVEFLVSFYNNEISEKSEIFDDQFSVERPDGSNFTLKIRSTKLEDSAMYFCASSRGRANTEAFFGQGTRLTVV.

This clone was counted a few times. The chain joins TRBV16 to TRBJ2-3, with TRBD1 as a possible D gene (6 bases). The germline V and J ends were trimmed by 0 bases and 8 bases, with 21 bases remaining between them. The CDR3 spans 17 residues. The germline CDR1 and CDR2 sequences are KGHSY and FQNENV. The CDR3 spells CASSQSAGDPSQGTQYF. CDR3 bases: TGTGCCAGCAGCCAATCGGCAGGGGATCCCTCACAGGGTACGCAGTATTTT. Drawing the rest from reference TRBV16 and TRBJ2-3, the complete variable domain is GEEVAQTPKHLVRGEGQKAKLYCAPIKGHSYVFWYQQVLKNEFKFLISFQNENVFDETGMPKERFSAKCLPNSPCSLEIQATKLEDSAVYFCASSQSAGDPSQGTQYFGPGTRLTVL.

Details on this clone: Other DNA variants within this sample encode the same CDR3. The chain carries TRBV5-4 and TRBJ1-2; D is possibly TRBD1 (5 bases). The CDR3 runs to 13 residues. CDR1 is SGHNT, CDR2 YYREEE, per germline (reference sequence). V was cut by 0 bases and J by 2 bases, with 5 bases left in between. In DNA, the CDR3 is TGTGCCAGCAGCTTGGGACAGAACTATGGCTACACCTTC. Encoded protein: CASSLGQNYGYTF.

This chain connects TRBV13 to TRBJ2-1, with 15 positions matching TRBD2. The CDR3 is made up of 18 amino acids. Germline-derived CDR1 and CDR2 are PRHDT and FYEKMQ (reference sequence). V dropped 5 bases and J dropped 10; count of bases not matched to a gene: 15. In DNA, the CDR3 is TGTGCCAGCAGCGCCCGGACTAGCGGGGGGGCTACGGAGGACGAGCAGTTCTTC. It is translated as CASSARTSGGATEDEQFF.

There are a few counts of this clone. CDR3 nucleotides: TGTGCCAGGGGAGAGGAAAGCGGGGCCAACGTCCTGACTTTC. Amino acids: CARGEESGANVLTF. The chain is built from TRBV7-9 and TRBJ2-6; possibly TRBD2 for D (5 bases). Per the germline V gene, CDR1 is SEHNR and CDR2 is FQNEAQ (reference sequence). The V end lost 9 bases, the J end lost 4 bases, and 13 bases lay between the germline ends. The CDR3 totals 14 residues.

This rearrangement joins TRBV4-1 to TRBJ1-1, with D possibly being TRBD1 (5 bases). Germline V gene lookup returns CDR1 MGHRA and CDR2 YSYEKL. This CDR3 has 16 residues. The V gene lost 3 bases and the J gene lost 0 bases, with 14 bases spanning the gap. The CDR3 DNA is TGCGCCAGCAGCCAGGGGAGGGGAAGTATGAACACTGAAGCTTTCTTT. This translates into CASSQGRGSMNTEAFF.

The V and J genes are TRBV6-1 and TRBJ2-5; tentative D call: TRBD1 (6 bases). The germline CDR1 and CDR2 sequences are MNHNS and SASEGT. The V end was cut by 2 bases, the J end by 2 bases, with 15 bases between. This CDR3 region has 16 residues. CDR3 region: CASSEQTGFLQETQYF. DNA for the CDR3: TGTGCCAGCAGTGAACAAACAGGGTTCTTACAAGAGACCCAGTACTTC.

The V and J genes are TRBV7-8 and TRBJ1-4, with D perhaps TRBD1 (6 bases). The CDR3 runs 14 residues. Per the germline V gene, CDR1 is SGHVS and CDR2 is FQNEAQ. Trimming cost V 5 bases and J 8 bases, with 15 bases left between them. CDR3: CASSGDRSGEKLFF. DNA of the CDR3: TGTGCCAGCAGCGGAGACAGGTCTGGAGAAAAACTGTTTTTT.

This clone came up a few times. The rearrangement links TRBV7-9 to TRBJ2-1; a possible D gene is TRBD1 (5 bases). This CDR3 is 14 amino acids long. V gave up 1 base and J gave up 3 bases, with 7 bases separating them. CDR1 is SEHNR and CDR2 is FQNEAQ in the germline V gene (reference sequence). For the CDR3, the DNA is TGTGCCAGCAGCTTAGTTCAGGGCTACAATGAGCAGTTCTTC. This sequence encodes CASSLVQGYNEQFF.

The V and J genes are TRBV14 and TRBJ2-3, with D hard to call. CDR3 length: 15 residues. CDR1 is SGHDN, CDR2 FVKESK, per germline. With 0 bases removed from V and 6 bases from J, the gap between germline ends came to 13 bases. The CDR3 region is CASSQDWARRDTQYF. The CDR3 DNA reads as TGTGCCAGCAGCCAAGATTGGGCTCGCAGGGATACGCAGTATTTT.

The chain's CDR3 is CASSREQGSVAYEQYF. The CDR3, as DNA: TGTGCCAGCAGCCGTGAACAGGGTTCTGTGGCCTACGAGCAGTACTTC. The chain carries TRBV14 and TRBJ2-7, with D possibly matching TRBD1 (6 bases). Germline V lookup: CDR1 SGHDN, CDR2 FVKESK. V gave up 4 bases and J gave up 2 bases, with 18 bases separating them. The CDR3 covers 16 residues.

The chain recombines TRBV9 with TRBJ1-5, with D perhaps TRBD1 (6 bases). Germline lookup yields CDR1 SGDLS and CDR2 YYNGEE. The CDR3 loop spans 17 amino acids. V was clipped by 0 bases and J by 0 bases, with 13 bases between them. CDR3 sequence (DNA): TGTGCCAGCAGCGTAGGCGACAGGAGCAATAGCAATCAGCCCCAGCATTTT. Encoded protein: CASSVGDRSNSNQPQHF.

This chain joins TRBV19 and TRBJ1-6; the D is unclear. The CDR3 totals 12 residues. Germline values: CDR1 LNHDA, CDR2 SQIVND (reference sequence). V shed 6 bases and J shed 9 bases, with 9 bases lying between them. CDR3 sequence (DNA): TGTGCCAGTAGAAACGGTGGTTCACCCCTCCACTTT. This translates into CASRNGGSPLHF.

V gene TRBV4-1 combines with J gene TRBJ2-1; D is perhaps TRBD2 (5 bases). CDR1 is MGHRA and CDR2 is YSYEKL in the germline V gene. The V and J ends lost 1 base and 2 bases respectively, with 9 bases between them. This CDR3 comprises 15 residues. As DNA, the CDR3 is TGCGCCAGCAGCCAAGGTCGGGGTCCCTACAATGAGCAGTTCTTC. Its translation: CASSQGRGPYNEQFF.

The V gene is TRBV7-9, the J gene TRBJ2-1; D is uncertain. The CDR3 extends over 17 amino acids. CDR1 is SEHNR and CDR2 is FQNEAQ in the germline V gene (reference sequence). The V end lost 5 bases, the J end lost 5 bases, and 22 bases lay between the germline ends. The CDR3 spells CASSLSPLRRLHNEQFF. The CDR3 bases are TGTGCCAGCAGCCTTAGCCCCCTCCGACGGTTGCACAATGAGCAGTTCTTC.

The genes are TRBV2 and TRBJ1-4; a weak D match, TRBD1 (5 bases). Germline lookup yields CDR1 SNHLY and CDR2 FYNNEI. V lost 2 bases and J 2 bases, leaving 12 bases between the germline ends. The CDR3 length is 16 residues. The CDR3, as DNA: TGTGCCAGCAGTGAAATCTTTTACAGGACTAATGAAAAACTGTTTTTT. Its translation: CASSEIFYRTNEKLFF.

This chain connects TRBV6-5 to TRBJ1-6; a possible D gene is TRBD1 (6 bases). CDR3 length: 15 residues. Trimming cost V 0 bases and J 13 bases, with 16 bases left between them. Looked up from germline, CDR1 is MNHEY and CDR2 is SVGAGI. CDR3 protein: CASSYSDSGKAPLHF. CDR3 sequence (DNA): TGTGCCAGCAGTTACTCGGACAGTGGGAAGGCGCCCCTCCACTTT.

Here the CDR3 DNA reads TGCGCCAGCAGCTTAGGGCGGGTGGACACTGAAGCTTTCTTT. Its translation: CASSLGRVDTEAFF. The chain carries TRBV5-1 and TRBJ1-1, with unresolved D. CDR1 is SGHRS and CDR2 is YFSETQ in the germline V gene. The CDR3 has 14 residues. V lost 2 bases and J 3 bases, leaving 11 bases between the germline ends.

The chain combines TRBV19 with TRBJ1-5; the D gene is possibly TRBD1 (5 bases). In germline, CDR1 is LNHDA, CDR2 SQIVND (reference sequence). The CDR3 spans 15 residues. The V gene lost 6 bases and the J gene lost 3 bases, with 15 bases spanning the gap. The CDR3 region is CASRIGGGSNQPQHF. DNA of the CDR3: TGTGCCAGTAGGATTGGGGGGGGGTCCAATCAGCCCCAGCATTTT.

J is TRBJ1-2 and V is TRBV5-4; TRBD1 matches 9 bases. This CDR3 contains 15 residues. V lost 0 bases to trimming and J lost 4 bases; unmatched junction nucleotides: 4. Looked up from germline, CDR1 is SGHNT and CDR2 is YYREEE (reference sequence). The CDR3 protein is CASSLGTGGLYGYTF. For the CDR3, the DNA is TGTGCCAGCAGCTTGGGTACAGGGGGCCTCTATGGCTACACCTTC.

The rearrangement links TRBV10-3 to TRBJ2-5; 9 nucleotides align to TRBD2. The CDR3 length is 16 residues. V was clipped by 2 bases and J by 5 bases; unmatched bases: 9. Per germline, CDR1 ENHRY and CDR2 SYGVKD. CDR3 protein: CAISEPGTSLRETQYF. DNA of the CDR3: TGTGCCATCAGTGAGCCGGGGACTAGCCTGCGGGAGACCCAGTACTTC.

J is TRBJ2-5 and V is TRBV5-1; 8 bases line up with TRBD2. V was clipped by 5 bases and J by 5 bases; unmatched bases: 23. This CDR3 comprises 19 residues. Germline V gives CDR1 SGHRS, CDR2 YFSETQ. The CDR3, as DNA: TGCGCCAGCAGTTACCAACCCTCTTTCGCGGGGGGATTTGGTGAGACCCAGTACTTC. Protein: CASSYQPSFAGGFGETQYF.

The chain has TRBV6-5 and TRBJ1-2; D not certain. V lost 0 bases and J 1 base, leaving 9 bases between the germline ends. This CDR3 region has 15 residues. The germline gives CDR1 MNHEY, CDR2 SVGAGI. CDR3 nucleotide sequence: TGTGCCAGCAGTTACTCCCGCACAAGTAACTATGGCTACACCTTC. Protein sequence: CASSYSRTSNYGYTF.

This clone came up once. Distinct nucleotide sequences in the sample also encode this CDR3. CDR3 sequence reads: CASSPLEDTEAFF. CDR3 DNA: TGTGCCAGCTCACCGTTGGAGGACACTGAAGCTTTCTTT. The rearrangement uses TRBV18 and TRBJ1-1; no clear D gene. The ends were cut back, 3 bases at V and 3 bases at J, with 8 bases in the middle. This CDR3 has 13 amino acids. Germline values: CDR1 KGHSH, CDR2 LQKENI.

The chain couples TRBV2 to TRBJ2-7; D not certain. CDR3 length equals 13 residues. With 4 bases removed from V and 4 bases from J, the gap between germline ends came to 11 bases. Looked up from germline, CDR1 is SNHLY and CDR2 is FYNNEI. The CDR3 protein is CASSGPPRYEQYF. CDR3 nucleotides: TGTGCCAGCAGTGGCCCTCCCAGATACGAGCAGTACTTC.

The chain uses TRBV18 and TRBJ1-6; 8 positions match TRBD1. This CDR3 comprises 14 residues. The V gene end was trimmed by 2 bases and the J gene end by 6 bases; junction bases not matched to a gene: 0. CDR1 KGHSH and CDR2 LQKENI come from the germline V gene. The DNA of the CDR3 is TGTGCCAGCTCACCAGACAGGGGTAATTCACCCCTCCACTTT. This codes for CASSPDRGNSPLHF.